Listed below are T cell receptor beta chains from one sample, sequenced in a study of blood T cell repertoires in COVID-19. This table comes from immunoSEQ multiplex PCR, and its TCRdb copy is limited to in-frame clones, with some not included. Of roughly 250,000 clones listed, 80% to 90% were seen once; the top ten hold about 3.8%. The sequencing sample was made of PBMCs or T cells enriched from blood (not recorded which). Every receptor here comes from a woman in her thirties or forties who had been exposed to COVID-19. CDR3s include the opening cysteine and the closing phenylalanine or tryptophan. Each record gives: clone size, V gene, D gene, J gene, CDR3 DNA, CDR3 protein. The D gene is left open where the match is weak. Only part of the rows carry a size: once, few, many, or a class if the clone is expanded.

size: -
V: TRBV29-1
D: -
J: TRBJ2-5
DNA: TGCAGCGTTGTGGTACAGGGAGAGACCCAGTACTTC
CDR3: CSVVVQGETQYF

size: few
V: TRBV28
D: -
J: TRBJ1-1
DNA: TGTGCCAGCAGTTTATTATCCCCTCGAGCTGAAGCTTTCTTT
CDR3: CASSLLSPRAEAFF

size: -
V: TRBV7-9
D: TRBD1
J: TRBJ1-3
DNA: TGTGCCAGCAGCTTAGGAGGACAGGGGGCCGGAAACACCATATATTTT
CDR3: CASSLGGQGAGNTIYF

size: -
V: TRBV3-1/TRBV3-2
D: TRBD1
J: TRBJ1-2
DNA: TGTGCCAGCAGGGGGGACAGCAACTATGGCTACACCTTC
CDR3: CASRGDSNYGYTF

size: -
V: TRBV3-1/TRBV3-2
D: TRBD1
J: TRBJ1-6
DNA: TGTGCCAGCACCCATAGGACAGGGGGAAAATCACCCCTCCACTTT
CDR3: CASTHRTGGKSPLHF

size: -
V: TRBV27
D: -
J: TRBJ1-5
DNA: TGTGCCAGCAGTATCCGGGGGACCCCCCCGCTGCTTTATAGCAATCAGCCCCAGCATTTT
CDR3: CASSIRGTPPLLYSNQPQHF

size: -
V: TRBV27
D: -
J: TRBJ1-6
DNA: TGTGCCAGCAGTTTTCGGGCGACAGGAAATAATTCACCCCTCCACTTT
CDR3: CASSFRATGNNSPLHF

size: -
V: TRBV5-1
D: TRBD1
J: TRBJ2-7
DNA: TGCGCCAGCAGCTGGGGTGGGACAGGAGCCTACGAGCAGTACTTC
CDR3: CASSWGGTGAYEQYF

size: -
V: TRBV7-2
D: -
J: TRBJ2-7
DNA: TGTGCCAGCAGTCTGCAAGCCGGACAGACGCAGGCCTACGAGCAGTACTTC
CDR3: CASSLQAGQTQAYEQYF

size: -
V: TRBV6-5
D: TRBD2
J: TRBJ2-1
DNA: TGTGCCAGCAGTTTAGCGGGGGGGCGGGATGAGCAGTTCTTC
CDR3: CASSLAGGRDEQFF

size: once
V: TRBV19
D: TRBD1
J: TRBJ2-7
DNA: TGTGCCAGTAGCCAGACAGGGGACTACGAGCAGTACTTC
CDR3: CASSQTGDYEQYF

size: once
V: TRBV28
D: -
J: TRBJ1-2
DNA: TGTGCCAGCAGGGACTCCCGGCTTTCTAACTATGGCTACACCTTC
CDR3: CASRDSRLSNYGYTF

size: -
V: TRBV24-1
D: -
J: TRBJ2-3
DNA: TGTGCCACCAGTGATTCTAGGACTAGCACAGATACGCAGTATTTT
CDR3: CATSDSRTSTDTQYF

size: -
V: TRBV18
D: TRBD1
J: TRBJ1-1
DNA: TGTGCCAGCTCACAGACAGGGGGCGCGGGTGAAGCTTTCTTT
CDR3: CASSQTGGAGEAFF

size: -
V: TRBV9
D: TRBD2
J: TRBJ2-1
DNA: TGTGCCAGCAGAGGGACTAGCGGCGTCAATGAGCAGTTCTTC
CDR3: CASRGTSGVNEQFF

size: -
V: TRBV6-6
D: -
J: TRBJ1-5
DNA: TGTGCCAGCAGCCACAGGGACAACAATCAGCCCCAGCATTTT
CDR3: CASSHRDNNQPQHF

size: -
V: TRBV6-2/TRBV6-3
D: TRBD2
J: TRBJ2-7
DNA: TGTGCCAGCAGTTACTCGGGGACTAGGCGGCACGAGCAGTACTTC
CDR3: CASSYSGTRRHEQYF

size: -
V: TRBV3-1/TRBV3-2
D: -
J: TRBJ2-3
DNA: TGTGCCAGCAGCCAAGAGCTCGCGCCAGATACGCAGTATTTT
CDR3: CASSQELAPDTQYF

size: few
V: TRBV5-6
D: -
J: TRBJ2-6
DNA: TGTGCCAGCAGCTCGCTAACACGGGACACCTTCTCTGGGGCCAACGTCCTGACTTTC
CDR3: CASSSLTRDTFSGANVLTF

size: -
V: TRBV7-9
D: -
J: TRBJ1-1
DNA: TGTGCCAGCAGCTTAGCACGGACAGCGTTGAACACTGAAGCTTTCTTT
CDR3: CASSLARTALNTEAFF

size: once
V: TRBV30
D: -
J: TRBJ1-1
DNA: TGTGCCTGGAGTGTTTCGACAAAGGTCCTCACTGAAGCTTTCTTT
CDR3: CAWSVSTKVLTEAFF

size: -
V: TRBV9
D: TRBD1
J: TRBJ2-7
DNA: TGTGCCAGCAGCGAGGGACAGGGCTACGAGCAGTACTTC
CDR3: CASSEGQGYEQYF

size: few
V: TRBV18
D: -
J: TRBJ2-5
DNA: TGTGCCAGCTGGAAGGGGGGGCTCCAAGAGACCCAGTACTTC
CDR3: CASWKGGLQETQYF

size: -
V: TRBV7-8
D: TRBD2
J: TRBJ2-7
DNA: TGTGCCAGCAGCTTAGTAGTTAGCGGGGGGGCCTACGAGCAGTACTTC
CDR3: CASSLVVSGGAYEQYF

size: few
V: TRBV27
D: TRBD2
J: TRBJ2-2
DNA: TGTGCCAGCAGTCCACTAGCGGGGGGGAACACCGGGGAGCTGTTTTTT
CDR3: CASSPLAGGNTGELFF

size: -
V: TRBV27
D: TRBD1
J: TRBJ1-2
DNA: TGTGCCAGCAGGTCAGGGACAGGGAACTATGGCTACACCTTC
CDR3: CASRSGTGNYGYTF

size: -
V: TRBV10-1
D: TRBD1
J: TRBJ1-5
DNA: TGCGCCAGCAGTTTGCCAGGGGGCGATCAGCCCCAGCATTTT
CDR3: CASSLPGGDQPQHF

size: -
V: TRBV10-3
D: -
J: TRBJ1-2
DNA: TGTGCCATCCCCCAGGGTTCGGCCGCAGGATCGGACTATGGCTACACCTTC
CDR3: CAIPQGSAAGSDYGYTF

size: -
V: TRBV6-5
D: -
J: TRBJ1-1
DNA: TGTGCCAGCAGCTCCTTAGGGGCCGGGAGTGAAGCTTTCTTT
CDR3: CASSSLGAGSEAFF

size: -
V: TRBV6-2/TRBV6-3
D: -
J: TRBJ1-1
DNA: TGTGCCAGCAGCCCCGACATGGTTGGCACTGAAGCTTTCTTT
CDR3: CASSPDMVGTEAFF

size: -
V: TRBV7-2
D: TRBD2
J: TRBJ2-3
DNA: TGTGCCAGCAGCTGGGGCGGGGGGGCCGATACGCAGTATTTT
CDR3: CASSWGGGADTQYF

size: -
V: TRBV29-1
D: -
J: TRBJ1-1
DNA: TGCAGCTTCAGGTATGAGCTGAACACTGAAGCTTTCTTT
CDR3: CSFRYELNTEAFF

size: -
V: TRBV28
D: TRBD1
J: TRBJ2-7
DNA: TGTGCCAGCAGTTTTGTTGTGGGACAGGGGGCCTACGAGCAGTACTTC
CDR3: CASSFVVGQGAYEQYF

size: -
V: TRBV10-3
D: TRBD1
J: TRBJ2-2
DNA: TGTGCCATCAGTGTGGGACAGTTGAACACCGGGGAGCTGTTTTTT
CDR3: CAISVGQLNTGELFF

size: few
V: TRBV21-1
D: -
J: TRBJ2-2
DNA: TGTGCCAGCAGCCGAAAGTGGACCCCCGGGGGGCCCATCGCGAACACCGGGGAGCTGTTTTTT
CDR3: CASSRKWTPGGPIANTGELFF

size: -
V: TRBV12-5
D: -
J: TRBJ1-5
DNA: TGTGCTAGTGGTTTGGAGGGGAATCAGCCCCAGCATTTT
CDR3: CASGLEGNQPQHF

size: -
V: TRBV18
D: TRBD1
J: TRBJ2-3
DNA: TGTGCCAGCTCACCGGGACAGCCATCTAGCACAGATACGCAGTATTTT
CDR3: CASSPGQPSSTDTQYF

size: -
V: TRBV9
D: TRBD2
J: TRBJ2-2
DNA: TGTGCCAGCAGCGCCCCTAGCGGGGGTGACACCGGGGAGCTGTTTTTT
CDR3: CASSAPSGGDTGELFF

size: -
V: TRBV2
D: -
J: TRBJ2-7
DNA: TGTGCCAGCAGCCTGGGGGGCTACGAGCAGTACTTC
CDR3: CASSLGGYEQYF

size: -
V: TRBV7-8
D: TRBD1
J: TRBJ1-5
DNA: TGTGCCAGCAGCTCCCAGGGGGAAGGGCAGCCCCAGCATTTT
CDR3: CASSSQGEGQPQHF

size: -
V: TRBV21-1
D: -
J: TRBJ1-2
DNA: TGTGCCAGCAGCAATTGTAACAGGGCCCGCCGTTCCTATGGCTACACCTTC
CDR3: CASSNCNRARRSYGYTF

size: -
V: TRBV11-3
D: TRBD1
J: TRBJ2-2
DNA: TGTGCCAGCGGTGTCGGGACAGGGGCGAACACCGGGGAGCTGTTTTTT
CDR3: CASGVGTGANTGELFF

size: few
V: TRBV14
D: TRBD1
J: TRBJ2-7
DNA: TGTGCCAGCAGCCAAGAATCGACAGGGCGCGACGAGCAGTACTTC
CDR3: CASSQESTGRDEQYF

size: -
V: TRBV10-3
D: TRBD1
J: TRBJ2-6
DNA: TGTGCCATCGGACAGGGCGGTACAGGGGCCAACGTCCTGACTTTC
CDR3: CAIGQGGTGANVLTF

size: -
V: TRBV7-2
D: -
J: TRBJ2-7
DNA: TGTGCCAGCAGCTTAGCCGGGACAAACGGCGAGCAGTACTTC
CDR3: CASSLAGTNGEQYF